Many counts were recorded for the clone carrying this T cell receptor (beta chain). Its antigen is undetermined. It was with unique molecular identifiers that the TCRbeta library was prepared. MiXCR was run by TCRdb on the PCR reads, yielding one entry per CDR3 protein. The table has 900,000 or so distinct CDR3 sequences, about 15% seen once. The entry originates in a study of T-cell reconstitution after alpha-beta-depleted transplantation in children. Study-level results: After transplant, at about two months, alpha-beta T cells were reportedly derived from several hundred expanded graft clones. Newly made T cells mostly supplied T-cell counts and diversity one year after transplant.

J gave up 3 bases and V 3 bases, and 3 bases lay outside the gene matches. The CDR3 sequence is 14 residues long. Germline V CDR1 and CDR2: SQVTM, ANQGSEA. The specimen was PBMCs, mostly from graft donor cells, collected 360 days after TCRalphabeta/CD19-depleted stem cell transplant. The TCR sequence derives from a male patient between 10 and 17 years old who had a stem cell transplant for acute lymphoblastic leukemia, so the T cells may come from the graft donor. The V gene is TRBV29-1, the J gene TRBJ2-1, with TRBD1 identical over 9 bases. The CDR3 sequence: CSVDRTGVYNEQFF. In nucleotides, the CDR3 is TGCAGCGTTGATCGGACAGGGGTCTACAATGAGCAGTTCTTC.